The 17 T cell receptor beta chains listed next were all sequenced from one sample in a study of T-cell memory formation after mild COVID-19. One entry per CDR3 protein results from TCRdb running MiXCR on the 5' RACE reads. Counted here are around 310,000 distinct CDR3 sequences, around a sixth occurring once; the ten biggest clones make up about 20%. Material: PBMCs or a T cell subset sorted from them (not recorded which). The receptors stem from a man aged 18 to 30 who had mild COVID-19 (a few samples of this study predate the infection). Cell type and time point are not known.

The chain recombines TRBV11-2 with TRBJ2-7; TRBD1 matches 8 bases. The germline CDR1 and CDR2 sequences are SGHAT and FQNNGV. The J segment lost 1 base and the V segment lost 5 bases, leaving 7 bases of the junction unmatched. The CDR3 totals 15 residues. The CDR3 DNA follows: TGTGCCAGCAGCCCCCGGACAGGGAATTCCTACGAGCAGTACTTC. Translation: CASSPRTGNSYEQYF.

CDR3 sequence: CASSLRTRYEQYV. CDR3 in DNA: TGTGCCAGCAGTCTCCGGACAAGGTACGAGCAGTACGTC. The chain couples TRBV12-3 or TRBV12-4 to TRBJ2-7, with D possibly TRBD1 on 5 matching bases. Trimming cost V 5 bases and J 4 bases, with 12 bases left between them. This CDR3 is 13 amino acids long.

In its sample, this clonotype was seen a few times. J is TRBJ2-4 and V is TRBV6-5; D not certain. The V end was cut by 6 bases, the J end by 2 bases, with 14 bases between. The CDR3 sequence is 15 residues long. CDR1 MNHEY and CDR2 SVGAGI come from the germline V gene. The CDR3 region has the DNA TGTGCCAGCAGCCCCGGGCGTGTAACCAAAAACATTCAGTACTTC. It yields the protein CASSPGRVTKNIQYF.

This clonotype has a handful of counts. The chain joins TRBV5-4 to TRBJ2-7, with 10 bases matching TRBD2. The CDR3 contains 13 residues. Trimming at V came to 10 bases and at J to 5 bases, leaving 9 bases not matched to a gene. Germline lookup yields CDR1 SGHNT and CDR2 YYREEE (reference sequence). The chain's CDR3 is CAVERGGLNEQYF. CDR3 bases: TGTGCCGTCGAGCGGGGGGGCCTCAACGAGCAGTACTTC.

This chain joins TRBV2 and TRBJ2-3; 7 nucleotides agree with TRBD2. Germline V gives CDR1 SNHLY, CDR2 FYNNEI. Trimming cost V 8 bases and J 4 bases; bases outside gene matches: 9. There are 14 residues in the CDR3. The CDR3 DNA reads as TGTGCCAGCGCCCGGACTAGTCCCGCAGATACGCAGTATTTT. Its protein product is CASARTSPADTQYF.

CDR3 coding DNA: TGTGCCAGCAGCTTGGCCCCAGGAGGCCTTGGCGAAAAACTGTTTTTT. This translates into CASSLAPGGLGEKLFF. The chain employs TRBV5-5 and TRBJ1-4; D is undetermined. Trimming removed 0 bases from V and 8 bases from J, with 17 bases in between. The CDR3 length is 16 residues. CDR1 is SGHKS, CDR2 YYEKEE, per germline (reference sequence).

This clonotype showed up many times. The chain is built from TRBV7-2 and TRBJ2-3, with D perhaps assigned TRBD1 or TRBD2 (6 bases each). The V gene's germline CDR1 is SGHTA and CDR2 FQGNSA. The CDR3 length is 15 residues. Between the trimmed V and J ends, which lost 5 bases and 2 bases, there was a span of 14 bases. The CDR3 sequence: CASSSWGDTTDTQYF. CDR3 nucleotides: TGTGCCAGCAGCAGCTGGGGGGACACCACAGATACGCAGTATTTT.

There are a few counts of this clonotype. The chain has TRBV5-1 and TRBJ2-1, with D perhaps assigned TRBD1 or TRBD2 (6 bases each). Trimming pared 0 bases from V and 9 bases from J, leaving 10 bases between. This CDR3 is built from 13 residues. CDR1 and CDR2 from the germline V gene are SGHRS and YFSETQ. As DNA, the CDR3 is TGCGCCAGCAGCTTGGTGGGGGGCAGTGAGCAGTTCTTC. This codes for CASSLVGGSEQFF.

J is TRBJ1-2 and V is TRBV29-1; D is ambiguous. The CDR3 consists of 12 residues. Germline V gene lookup returns CDR1 SQVTM and CDR2 ANQGSEA. V was cut by 4 bases and J by 5 bases, with 11 bases left in between. The CDR3 loop reads CSVGDGTYGYTF. In DNA, the CDR3 is TGCAGCGTTGGCGACGGAACTTATGGCTACACCTTC.

The V gene is TRBV7-9, the J gene TRBJ2-7; TRBD2 is a possible D gene (6 bases). CDR1 is SEHNR and CDR2 is FQNEAQ in the germline V gene (reference sequence). The CDR3 totals 13 residues. The V end lost 4 bases, the J end lost 2 bases, and 9 bases lay between the germline ends. The CDR3 reads CASSSRETYEQYF. Written as DNA, the CDR3 is TGTGCCAGCAGCTCACGGGAGACCTACGAGCAGTACTTC.

This clonotype was counted only a few times. This chain uses TRBV4-1 with TRBJ1-2; no definite D call. The CDR3 totals 13 residues. V was shortened by 3 bases and J by 7 bases, with 12 bases between the two germline ends. CDR1 and CDR2 from the germline V gene are MGHRA and YSYEKL. CDR3 coding DNA: TGCGCCAGCAGCCAGATAGGGCGATTTGGCTACACCTTC. It is translated as CASSQIGRFGYTF.

The rearrangement links TRBV7-9 to TRBJ2-1, with D perhaps TRBD2 (6 bases). Looked up from germline, CDR1 is SEHNR and CDR2 is FQNEAQ (reference sequence). The CDR3 has 13 amino acids. V was pared by 11 bases and J by 0 bases, with 11 bases between. The CDR3 sequence is CAGAGSSYNEQFF. The CDR3 nucleotides are TGTGCCGGAGCCGGGAGCTCCTACAATGAGCAGTTCTTC.

A few counts support this clonotype. The V call is TRBV7-9, the J call TRBJ2-1; TRBD1 agrees at 9 bases. Germline CDR1 and CDR2: SEHNR and FQNEAQ (reference sequence). This CDR3 comprises 14 residues. Trimming removed 5 bases from V and 9 bases from J; junction bases left unmatched: 8. The CDR3 nucleotides are TGTGCCAGCAGCCCAGGACAGGGGTCCTCTGAGCAGTTCTTC. This gives the protein CASSPGQGSSEQFF. Based on the CDR3 plus reference TRBV7-9 and TRBJ2-1, the full variable domain is DTGVSQNPRHKITKRGQNVTFRCDPISEHNRLYWYRQTLGQGPEFLTYFQNEAQLEKSRLLSDRFSAERPKGSFSTLEIQRTEQGDSAMYLCASSPGQGSSEQFFGPGTRLTVL.

This clonotype has only a few counts. This chain joins TRBV18 and TRBJ2-1; D perhaps matches TRBD2 (5 bases). V dropped 3 bases and J dropped 0 bases, with 12 bases sitting between them. Per germline, CDR1 KGHSH and CDR2 LQKENI. This CDR3 comprises 16 residues. The CDR3 reads CASSPPGMRSYNEQFF. CDR3 sequence (DNA): TGTGCCAGCTCACCTCCCGGGATGCGCTCCTACAATGAGCAGTTCTTC.

This clonotype was recorded only once. This chain connects TRBV5-1 to TRBJ2-5; perhaps D is TRBD1 or TRBD2 (7 bases each). The germline gives CDR1 SGHRS, CDR2 YFSETQ. The CDR3 has 15 amino acids. V lost 1 base and J 5 bases, leaving 15 bases between the germline ends. The CDR3 here is CASSLWGGQTETQYF. The CDR3 DNA is TGCGCCAGCAGCTTGTGGGGGGGACAGACGGAGACCCAGTACTTC.

CDR3 coding DNA: TGTGCCAGCAGCAAATCGGACAGGGGTGAGCAGTTCTTC. Protein product: CASSKSDRGEQFF. The rearrangement uses TRBV6-5 and TRBJ2-1, with 9 bases identical to TRBD1. Germline CDR1 MNHEY, CDR2 SVGAGI. There are 13 residues in the CDR3. The V and J ends lost 6 bases and 9 bases, in that order; junction bases with no gene match: 6.

This clonotype was recorded many times. This chain links TRBV18 with TRBJ2-7; TRBD1 agrees at 10 bases. From germline, CDR1 is KGHSH and CDR2 LQKENI. Unmatched junction bases numbered 8, after V lost 3 bases and J lost 3 bases. The CDR3 has 16 amino acids. For the CDR3, the DNA is TGTGCCAGCTCACCCCCTGGGACAGGGGCCCTCTACGAGCAGTACTTC. Translated, it gives CASSPPGTGALYEQYF.